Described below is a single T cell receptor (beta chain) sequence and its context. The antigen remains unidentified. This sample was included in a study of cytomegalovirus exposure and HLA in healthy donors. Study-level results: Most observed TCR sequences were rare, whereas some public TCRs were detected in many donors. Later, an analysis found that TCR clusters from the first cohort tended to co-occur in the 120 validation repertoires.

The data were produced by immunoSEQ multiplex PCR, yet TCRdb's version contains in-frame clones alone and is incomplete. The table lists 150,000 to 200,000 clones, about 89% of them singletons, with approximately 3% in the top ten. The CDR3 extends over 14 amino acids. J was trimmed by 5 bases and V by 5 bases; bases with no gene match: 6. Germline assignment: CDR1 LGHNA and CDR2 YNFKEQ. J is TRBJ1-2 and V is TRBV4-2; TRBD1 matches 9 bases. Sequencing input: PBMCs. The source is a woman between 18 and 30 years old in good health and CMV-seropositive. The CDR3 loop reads CASSAADRGYGYTF. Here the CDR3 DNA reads TGTGCCAGCAGCGCGGCCGACAGGGGGTATGGCTACACCTTC.